This TCR beta chain came from a study of blood T cell repertoires in COVID-19. This CDR3 comprises 15 residues. Looked up from germline, CDR1 is LGHDT and CDR2 is YNNKEL (reference sequence). With 4 bases removed from V and 4 bases from J, the gap between germline ends came to 16 bases. Clones were read by immunoSEQ multiplex PCR, and TCRdb kept only the in-frame ones, dropping some. The sample has under 200,000 clones; about 85% are singletons. This chain uses TRBV3-1 (or the pseudogene TRBV3-2) with TRBJ2-5; D ambiguous. The specimen was peripheral blood. The TCR was taken from a woman over 75 with COVID-19, enrolled during active disease. The DNA of the CDR3 is TGTGCCAGCAGCCTGCTGGGTCAGCGTGGAGAGACCCAGTACTTC. Residues: CASSLLGQRGETQYF.